The 12 T cell receptor beta chains given below trace back to one sample, sequenced in a study of beta chain features in type 1 diabetes. The whole isolated RNA underwent reverse transcription, so sequencing captured expressed TCRB transcripts. This table comes from immunoSEQ multiplex PCR, and its TCRdb copy is limited to in-frame clones, with some not included. The sample includes a few hundred thousand clones, 14% of them seen just once. The sample consisted of central memory CD4+ T cells from blood. The receptors come from a man aged 25-45 years in good health.

This clone was seen a few times. The chain carries TRBV9 and TRBJ2-1, with a tentative D call TRBD1 (5 bases). This CDR3 has 16 amino acids. CDR1 is SGDLS, CDR2 YYNGEE, per germline. The germline V and J ends were trimmed by 1 base and 7 bases, with 18 bases remaining between them. The CDR3 DNA reads TGTGCCAGCAGCGTAAGTGGGGCCAACCTCGGGAATGAGCAGTTCTTC. Its translation: CASSVSGANLGNEQFF.

A few counts support this clone. The J gene is TRBJ2-3, the V gene TRBV5-1; 11 bases are a match to TRBD2. The ends lost 3 bases at V and 3 bases at J; junction bases unmatched: 6. CDR3 length equals 16 residues. Per germline, CDR1 SGHRS and CDR2 YFSETQ. CDR3 loop: CASSSLAGGRTDTQYF. CDR3 nucleotide sequence: TGCGCCAGCAGCTCCCTAGCGGGGGGCCGTACAGATACGCAGTATTTT.

The chain joins TRBV28 to TRBJ1-1, with 7 positions matching TRBD1. This CDR3 is built from 15 residues. The V and J ends lost 5 bases and 2 bases, in that order; junction bases with no gene match: 8. Germline V gene sequence: CDR1 MDHEN, CDR2 SYDVKM. The CDR3 DNA follows: TGTGCCAGCAGTGTTCGGGACAGCTATAACACTGAAGCTTTCTTT. Encoded protein: CASSVRDSYNTEAFF.

Turning to this clone: Within the sample, other DNA sequences also encode this same CDR3. The chain employs TRBV4-3 and TRBJ2-3; D gene uncertain. Germline V lookup: CDR1 LGHNA, CDR2 YSLEER. The CDR3 loop spans 13 amino acids. Deletions cut 1 base from V and 3 bases from J, with 5 bases between. DNA of the CDR3: TGCGCCAGCAGCCAAGCAGGAACAGATACGCAGTATTTT. It specifies CASSQAGTDTQYF.

This clone was seen a few times. The rearrangement uses TRBV21-1 and TRBJ1-1. TRBV21-1 is a pseudogene segment. CDR3 length: 15 amino acids. The CDR3 loop is CASSFPSVKSTEAFF. The CDR3 DNA reads as TGTGCCAGCAGCTTCCCGTCAGTGAAGAGCACTGAAGCTTTCTTT.

This clone has at least ten counts. V usage is TRBV6-1 and J usage is TRBJ1-1; possibly TRBD1 for D (5 bases). The V end lost 6 bases, the J end lost 4 bases, and 15 bases lay between the germline ends. Per the germline V gene, CDR1 is MNHNS and CDR2 is SASEGT. The CDR3 runs 14 residues. CDR3 sequence: CASRAGAPGTEAFF. Here the CDR3 DNA reads TGTGCCAGCAGGGCCGGGGCCCCGGGCACTGAAGCTTTCTTT.

This clone was recorded a few times. The chain combines TRBV5-1 with TRBJ2-3, with D perhaps being TRBD1 or TRBD2 (5 bases each). Trimming pared 2 bases from V and 4 bases from J, leaving 14 bases between. Germline lookup yields CDR1 SGHRS and CDR2 YFSETQ. There are 15 residues in the CDR3. CDR3: CASSFKPGRADTQYF. CDR3 DNA sequence: TGCGCCAGCAGCTTTAAGCCAGGGCGGGCAGATACGCAGTATTTT.

This clone has a handful of counts. The V gene is TRBV15, the J gene TRBJ1-5; D uncertain. Germline CDR1 LNHNV, CDR2 YYDKDF (reference sequence). The germline V and J ends were trimmed by 4 bases and 4 bases, with 14 bases remaining between them. The CDR3 loop spans 15 amino acids. CDR3 bases: TGTGCCACCAGCATTGGGAAGGCTCCAAATCAGCCCCAGCATTTT. Residues: CATSIGKAPNQPQHF.

This clone was seen a few times. The CDR3 DNA is TGCAGCGACAGGGGGCGGGATACGCAGTATTTT. Translating gives CSDRGRDTQYF. The gene calls are TRBV29-1 and TRBJ2-3; 9 nucleotides align to TRBD1. The CDR3 loop spans 11 amino acids. V gave up 7 bases and J gave up 6 bases; unmatched junction bases: 2. Germline CDR1 and CDR2: SQVTM and ANQGSEA.

On this clone itself: Other DNA sequences from this sample encode an identical CDR3 as well. The chain carries TRBV7-2 and TRBJ1-5; a weak D match, TRBD1 (5 bases). Deletions cut 1 base from V and 0 bases from J, with 7 bases between. The CDR3 runs to 15 residues. The V gene's germline CDR1 is SGHTA and CDR2 FQGNSA. The DNA for the CDR3 is TGTGCCAGCAGCTTAGTTGGGGGTAGCAATCAGCCCCAGCATTTT. Translating gives CASSLVGGSNQPQHF. The full variable domain, rest sourced from reference TRBV7-2 and TRBJ1-5, is GAGVSQSPSNKVTEKGKDVELRCDPISGHTALYWYRQSLGQGLEFLIYFQGNSAPDKSGLPSDRFSAERTGGSVSTLTIQRTQQEDSAVYLCASSLVGGSNQPQHFGDGTRLSIL.

This clone was counted ten times or more. The chain recombines TRBV28 with TRBJ2-1, with 7 bases aligning to TRBD2. The J segment lost 12 bases and the V segment lost 6 bases, leaving 20 bases of the junction unmatched. CDR1 and CDR2 (germline): MDHEN, SYDVKM. The CDR3 is made up of 16 amino acids. CDR3 DNA sequence: TGTGCCAGCAGCCCACCCGGCCAGGGAGGGATTCAGGGGCAGTTCTTC. This translates into CASSPPGQGGIQGQFF.

V usage is TRBV7-2 and J usage is TRBJ2-3; D is uncertain. Germline loops: CDR1 SGHTA, CDR2 FQGNSA. V shed 3 bases and J shed 0 bases, with 13 bases lying between them. CDR3 length: 16 residues. CDR3 coding DNA: TGTGCCAGCAGCTTCGGGTGGGCGGATAGCACAGATACGCAGTATTTT. It codes for CASSFGWADSTDTQYF.